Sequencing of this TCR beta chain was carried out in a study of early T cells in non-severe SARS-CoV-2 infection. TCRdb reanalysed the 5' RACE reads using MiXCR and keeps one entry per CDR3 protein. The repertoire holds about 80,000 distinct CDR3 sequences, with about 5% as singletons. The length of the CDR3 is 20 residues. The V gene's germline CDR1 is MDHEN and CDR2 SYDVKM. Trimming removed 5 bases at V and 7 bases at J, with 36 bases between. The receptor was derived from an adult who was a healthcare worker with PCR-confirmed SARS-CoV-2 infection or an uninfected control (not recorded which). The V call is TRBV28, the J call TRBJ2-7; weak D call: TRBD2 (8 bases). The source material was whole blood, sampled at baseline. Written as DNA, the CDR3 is TGTGCCAGCAGTCCCCTGACTTTAGGTCCGGGACTAGAGGACAGGAGGGAGCAGTACTTC. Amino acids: CASSPLTLGPGLEDRREQYF.